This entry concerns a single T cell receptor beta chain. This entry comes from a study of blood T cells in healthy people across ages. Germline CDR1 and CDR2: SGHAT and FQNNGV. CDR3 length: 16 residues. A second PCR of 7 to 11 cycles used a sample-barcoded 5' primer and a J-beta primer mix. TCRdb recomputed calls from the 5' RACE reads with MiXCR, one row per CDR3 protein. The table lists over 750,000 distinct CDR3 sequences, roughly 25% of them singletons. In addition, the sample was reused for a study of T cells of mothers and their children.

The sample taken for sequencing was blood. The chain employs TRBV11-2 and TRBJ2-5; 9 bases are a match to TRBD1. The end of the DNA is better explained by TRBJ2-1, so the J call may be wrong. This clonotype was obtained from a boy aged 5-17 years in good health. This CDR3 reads CASSLGSGQGFNEQFF. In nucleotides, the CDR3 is TGTGCCAGCAGCTTAGGGTCGGGACAGGGATTCAATGAGCAGTTCTTC.